This T cell receptor (beta chain) derives from a study of siplizumab effects on memory and regulatory T cells. Notes on this clone: What it binds is not known.

Profiling relied on immunoSEQ multiplex PCR, and the TCRdb table lists in-frame clones only, not all of them. The table lists some 100,000 clones, 91% of them singletons. Study findings and constraints: An assignable phenotype, naive or memory, was missing from roughly 80-95% of proliferating CD4+ or CD8+ clones.

The CDR3 extends over 14 amino acids. The ends were cut back, 2 bases at V and 11 bases at J, with 16 bases in the middle. Germline CDR1 and CDR2: SGHAT and FQNNGV. The specimen was CD4+ T cells sorted from blood. This receptor was taken from a human donor in good health. Some clones in this sample may be carry-over from other donors' samples. The chain has TRBV11-2 and TRBJ1-3, with D uncertain. CDR3: CASSLPDLGSPIYF. DNA of the CDR3: TGTGCCAGCAGCTTACCCGACCTTGGGTCCCCCATATATTTT.